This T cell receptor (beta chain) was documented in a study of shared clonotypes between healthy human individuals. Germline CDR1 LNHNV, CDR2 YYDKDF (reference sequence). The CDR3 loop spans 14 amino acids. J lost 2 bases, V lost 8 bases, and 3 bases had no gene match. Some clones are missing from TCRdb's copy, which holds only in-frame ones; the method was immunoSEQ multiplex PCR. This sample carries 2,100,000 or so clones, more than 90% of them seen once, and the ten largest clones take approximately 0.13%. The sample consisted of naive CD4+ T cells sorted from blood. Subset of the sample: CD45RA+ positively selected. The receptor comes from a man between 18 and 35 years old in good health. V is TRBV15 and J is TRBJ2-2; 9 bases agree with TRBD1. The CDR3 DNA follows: TGTGCCACCCACAGGGGGCCAAACACCGGGGAGCTGTTTTTT. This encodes CATHRGPNTGELFF.